The TCR beta chain described here comes from a study of B cell selection in AIRE deficiency (dated by TCRdb to 2018 to 2020). Broadly, across the study: A comparison of TCRbeta repertoires of sorted blood CD4+ conventional T cells and regulatory T cells was made between AIRE-deficient patients and healthy controls. The TCR-sequenced cohort comprised about five AIRE-deficient APECED patients and about five healthy control donors.

Turning to this clone: The specificity of this receptor is unknown. Base qualities were left out, and no much larger clone turns up one base away.

The immunoSEQ platform was used to sequence the TCRbeta chain. The source study handled its data this way. When Treg repertoires were pooled, patients gave tens of thousands of distinct TCRbeta sequences, while healthy donors gave 85,000 to 100,000. Public Treg TCRbeta sequences were defined as those shared by two or more individuals and were then searched for in Tconv repertoires. Group differences were tested with Mann-Whitney U tests and Bonferroni-Dunn correction in GraphPad Prism 7.03. What TCRdb holds here is the immuneACCESS table cut down to in-frame rearrangements. Part of the clones is not present; checked against another copy, under half of the missing clones reflect an unresolved V gene, and the others are unexplained. V, J and clone size are taken as reported in that table, and D and trimming were inferred from the DNA itself. The sample has around 14,000 clones on record, roughly 91% of them singletons. The ten most abundant clones make up approximately 1% of the sample.

The junction carries 9 bases between V and J, which are trimmed by 0 bases and 2 bases respectively. From a lookup of the germline V gene, CDR1 and CDR2 are SGHRS and YFSETQ. Counted from cysteine to phenylalanine, this CDR3 has 14 amino acids. Of the read, only the CDR3 DNA is kept; its 42 bases are in frame from base 1. General findings and caveats noted by the study authors: Only TCRbeta chains were sequenced, and approximately 34% of the Treg sequences shared among healthy donors were also detected in healthy Tconv cells, possibly owing to differing TCRalpha chains. Of fewer than 4,000 shared Treg TCRbeta sequences, approximately 29% were shared only among healthy donors and about 9.3% only among patients, suggesting less efficient Treg selection without AIRE. Approximately 31% of Treg TCRbeta sequences shared among healthy donors appeared in patient Tconv cells, suggesting diversion of Treg-biased clones into the Tconv compartment. In terms of TCRBV gene usage, CDR3 length and TCR diversity, Tconv and Treg cells from AIRE-deficient patients looked similar to Tconv and Treg cells from healthy donors. Shared Treg sequences had shorter CDR3s, reflecting a bias toward rearrangements with few non-templated nucleotide insertions.

Regulatory T cells were sorted as CD4+CD25hiCD127low/negative cells. AIRE-deficient patients had APECED syndrome. Tconv and Treg cells for TCRbeta sequencing were sorted on a FACSAria flow cytometer. Sorted cells were collected into 5-ml round-bottom polystyrene tubes, and dry cell pellets were frozen at -80°C before sequencing. The chain was built from TRBV5-1 and TRBJ2-7; the D element could tentatively be TRBD1 or TRBD2, as 5 bases agree for each. The sequence was obtained from a human donor with AIRE deficiency. The sequenced sample was Tregs sorted from PBMCs. The CDR3 loop reads CASSLAGTAYEQYF. The nucleotide sequence is given as TGCGCCAGCAGCTTGGCCGGGACGGCCTACGAGCAGTACTTC.